This T cell receptor beta chain is from a study of T cells in Graves' hyperthyroidism and ophthalmopathy. Diagnosis rested on symptoms, serum thyroxine and TRAb, thyroid ultrasound, and orbital computed tomography. Predating any ophthalmopathy symptoms, the blood sample was taken at first hyperthyroidism diagnosis. With 6 bases clipped from V and 4 bases from J, the junction kept 7 bases outside the gene matches. This CDR3 comprises 16 residues. There are many counts of this clonotype. Its target is unknown. Study findings and constraints: Blood shared most expanded thyroid clonotypes above 0.001. Before onset, by a median of about seven months, the model predicted ophthalmopathy.

The source material, RNA transcripts, was used to amplify TCR beta CDR3 regions. A set of HTBI primers served as the primers for a first-round RT-PCR of the TCR CDR3. In TCRdb, the multiplex PCR reads were re-called with MiXCR into one record per CDR3 protein. The data hold approximately 620,000 distinct CDR3 sequences, with approximately 15% observed a single time. The rearrangement joins TRBV12-3 or TRBV12-4 to TRBJ1-5, with 12 bases fitting TRBD1. The receptor's source is a woman aged 30 to 39 with Graves' hyperthyroidism that later progressed to Graves' ophthalmopathy. The sample was blood. CDR3 amino acids: CASSWWGQGANQPQHF. The CDR3 nucleotides are TGTGCCAGCAGCTGGTGGGGACAGGGGGCGAATCAGCCCCAGCATTTT.